This T cell receptor beta chain was found in a study of blood T cell repertoires in COVID-19. Under the authors' procedure: Amplification of reference gene primers was used by the study to estimate nucleated cell counts. The data were produced by immunoSEQ multiplex PCR, yet TCRdb's version contains in-frame clones alone and is incomplete. V and J calls and clone size are those listed in that table; D and trimming were worked out from the DNA. This sample has approximately 300,000 clones; 70% to 90% occur once, and the top ten carry around 3.5%. The CDR3 is made up of 14 amino acids. V shed 4 bases and J shed 2 bases, with 9 bases lying between them. The germline V gene has CDR1 MNHNY and CDR2 SVGAGI (reference sequence).

This receptor was identified in a woman in her thirties or forties with acute or convalescent COVID-19. The chain recombines TRBV6-6 with TRBJ2-1; TRBD2 is a possible D gene (5 bases). Sequenced material: peripheral blood. CDR3 coding DNA: TGTGCCAGCAGTTTTTGGACTGCCTACAATGAGCAGTTCTTC. It translates to CASSFWTAYNEQFF.